Listed below are T cell receptor beta chains from one sample, sequenced in a study of CD8 T cells in Susac syndrome. MiXCR, run by TCRdb on the immunoSEQ multiplex PCR reads, gives a single entry per CDR3 protein. The sample consists of some 300,000 distinct CDR3 sequences, about 82% of them appearing once. Sequencing used CD8+ T cells from PBMCs. All receptors derive from a human donor with multiple sclerosis. Each CDR3 is given with its conserved first and last residue. Fields, in order: V gene, J gene, clone size, D gene, CDR3 length, CDR3 DNA, CDR3 protein. The D gene is left open where the match is weak. Size values are once, few and many counts, or a class for expanded clones, and some rows have none.

>TRBV2|TRBJ2-1|NA|NA|14
TGTGCCAGTCAACAGTGGAGCTCCTACAATGAGCAGTTCTTC
CASQQWSSYNEQFF
>TRBV13|TRBJ1-5|NA|NA|14
TGTGCCAGCAGCTTAGGCAGGCTCAATCAGCCCCAGCATTTT
CASSLGRLNQPQHF
>TRBV27|TRBJ2-7|NA|TRBD2|16
TGTGCCAGCAGTTTGTTAGGGACTAGCGGGGCCTACGAGCAGTACTTC
CASSLLGTSGAYEQYF
>TRBV6-5|TRBJ2-5|NA|NA|14
TGTGCCAGCAGCATTCAGGGACACCAAGAGACCCAGTACTTC
CASSIQGHQETQYF
>TRBV2|TRBJ1-1|NA|NA|12
TGTGCCAGCAGTGTTTGGAACACTGAAGCTTTCTTT
CASSVWNTEAFF
>TRBV12-3/TRBV12-4|TRBJ2-7|NA|NA|13
TGTGCCAGCAGTTTTTCGGGGCAATACGAGCAGTACTTC
CASSFSGQYEQYF
>TRBV7-8|TRBJ1-2|NA|TRBD1|14
TGTGCCAGCAGCATTGTCACAGGGGGCGATGGCTACACCTTC
CASSIVTGGDGYTF
>TRBV20-1|TRBJ2-7|once|TRBD1|16
TGCAGTGCTAGAGATTTATACAGGGGCGAAACCTACGAGCAGTACTTC
CSARDLYRGETYEQYF
>TRBV7-2|TRBJ2-7|NA|NA|14
TGTGCCAGCAGCTTTGGCGGAGGGGCCTACGAGCAGTACTTC
CASSFGGGAYEQYF
>TRBV5-4|TRBJ2-3|NA|NA|12
TGTGCCAGCAGCTTGGATCCAGATACGCAGTATTTT
CASSLDPDTQYF
>TRBV24-1|TRBJ2-1|NA|NA|16
TGTGCCACCAGGGGCGCTGCAGAGAGCTCCTACAATGAGCAGTTCTTC
CATRGAAESSYNEQFF
>TRBV9|TRBJ2-3|NA|NA|16
TGTGCCAGCAGCGTAGCAAGGGCTAGCCTCCCAGATACGCAGTATTTT
CASSVARASLPDTQYF
>TRBV27|TRBJ1-2|NA|NA|14
TGTGCCAGCAGCCCTACCGGGAACGCCTATGGCTACACCTTC
CASSPTGNAYGYTF
>TRBV11-3|TRBJ2-2|once|TRBD1|16
TGTGCCAGCAGCTTGTTGGGACAGGGCAACACCGGGGAGCTGTTTTTT
CASSLLGQGNTGELFF
>TRBV27|TRBJ2-7|NA|NA|13
TGTGCCAGCAGTTTATCTACTTACTACGAGCAGTACTTC
CASSLSTYYEQYF
>TRBV6-1|TRBJ1-5|few|NA|9
TGTGCCAGCAGGCCGCCCCAGCATTTT
CASRPPQHF
>TRBV20-1|TRBJ2-7|NA|NA|14
TGCAGTGCTAGGAGCTCGAAGCACCACTACGAGCAGTACTTC
CSARSSKHHYEQYF